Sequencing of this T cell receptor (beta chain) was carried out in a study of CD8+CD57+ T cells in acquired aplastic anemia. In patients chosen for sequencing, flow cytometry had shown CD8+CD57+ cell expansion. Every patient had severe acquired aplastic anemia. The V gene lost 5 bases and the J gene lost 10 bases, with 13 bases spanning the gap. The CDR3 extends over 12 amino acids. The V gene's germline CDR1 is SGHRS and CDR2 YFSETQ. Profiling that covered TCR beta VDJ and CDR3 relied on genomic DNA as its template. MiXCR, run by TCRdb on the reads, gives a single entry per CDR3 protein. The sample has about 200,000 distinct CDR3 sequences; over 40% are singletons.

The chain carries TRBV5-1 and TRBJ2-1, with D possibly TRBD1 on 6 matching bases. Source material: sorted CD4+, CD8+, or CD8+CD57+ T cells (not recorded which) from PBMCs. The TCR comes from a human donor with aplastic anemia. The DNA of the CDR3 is TGCGCCAGCAGGCACGAGGGGGTGGAGCAGTTCTTC. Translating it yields CASRHEGVEQFF.